One and the same sample provided the 18 T cell receptor beta chains below, sequenced in a study of blood T cell repertoires in COVID-19. TCRdb keeps only in-frame clones here, not all; method: immunoSEQ multiplex PCR. The sample lists under 200,000 clones; about four fifths were seen once. The sequenced material came from peripheral blood. These receptors originate from a woman in her fifties or sixties with COVID-19, enrolled during active disease.

V usage is TRBV19 and J usage is TRBJ1-5, with TRBD1 matching 7 bases. Germline CDR1 and CDR2: LNHDA and SQIVND (reference sequence). Trimming took 4 bases from V and 6 from J; bases not matched to a gene: 6. The CDR3 has 14 amino acids. The CDR3 sequence: CASSNRGSGQPQHF. As DNA, the CDR3 is TGTGCCAGTAGTAACAGGGGTTCGGGTCAGCCCCAGCATTTT.

The rearrangement links TRBV3-1 (or the pseudogene TRBV3-2) to TRBJ2-7; tentatively, D is TRBD2 (6 bases). The CDR3 spans 14 residues. From germline, CDR1 is LGHDT and CDR2 YNNKEL (reference sequence). With 4 bases removed from V and 4 bases from J, the gap between germline ends came to 14 bases. CDR3 DNA sequence: TGTGCCAGCAGCCCTAGGGGAGGTAGTTACGAGCAGTACTTC. It specifies CASSPRGGSYEQYF.

This rearrangement joins TRBV7-2 to TRBJ1-2; TRBD1 aligns across 8 bases. Germline CDR1 and CDR2: SGHTA and FQGNSA. The CDR3 sequence is 13 residues long. V dropped 1 base and J dropped 6; count of bases not matched to a gene: 1. The CDR3 sequence: CASSLVTGDGYTF. DNA of the CDR3: TGTGCCAGCAGCTTAGTGACAGGGGATGGCTACACCTTC.

This clone was seen only a few times. CDR3 residues: CASSLSQGIGSPLHF. The CDR3 DNA reads TGTGCCAGCAGCCTATCACAGGGGATAGGTTCACCCCTCCACTTT. The chain employs TRBV27 and TRBJ1-6; 7 nucleotides line up with TRBD1. The CDR3 is 15 amino acids. V lost 6 bases to trimming and J lost 9 bases; unmatched junction nucleotides: 11. Germline assignment: CDR1 MNHEY and CDR2 SMNVEV (reference sequence).

The genes are TRBV30 and TRBJ2-1, with TRBD1 matching 8 bases. The junction had 3 bases not matched to a gene; V was cut back by 4 bases and J by 1 base. This CDR3 region has 14 residues. From germline, CDR1 is GTSNPN and CDR2 SVGIG (reference sequence). The CDR3 loop is CAWNRGESYNEQFF. The CDR3 nucleotides read TGTGCCTGGAACAGGGGGGAGTCCTACAATGAGCAGTTCTTC.

V is TRBV29-1 and J is TRBJ1-2, with D maybe TRBD1 (6 bases). CDR3 length equals 11 residues. In germline, CDR1 is SQVTM, CDR2 ANQGSEA. V was shortened by 4 bases and J by 6 bases, with 9 bases between the two germline ends. The CDR3 DNA is TGCAGCGTTGCAGGGGCTGATGGCTACACCTTC. This codes for CSVAGADGYTF.

This clone was detected once. The chain recombines TRBV3-1 (or the pseudogene TRBV3-2) with TRBJ2-5, with TRBD2 as a possible D gene (6 bases). V was pared by 4 bases and J by 1 base, with 10 bases between. This CDR3 comprises 14 residues. Germline V gene lookup returns CDR1 LGHDT and CDR2 YNNKEL (reference sequence). The CDR3 nucleotides are TGTGCCAGCAGCCGCACCGGGGGCCAAGAGACCCAGTACTTC. It yields the protein CASSRTGGQETQYF.

V usage is TRBV18 and J usage is TRBJ2-7, with 7 bases that match TRBD2. The ends lost 2 bases at V and 7 bases at J; junction bases unmatched: 11. Germline V gives CDR1 KGHSH, CDR2 LQKENI. The CDR3 has 15 amino acids. CDR3 in DNA: TGTGCCAGCTCACCAGGGACTACTACCCGGGGGGAGCAGTACTTC. Translation gives CASSPGTTTRGEQYF.

The chain recombines TRBV10-3 with TRBJ2-1, with D possibly matching TRBD1 (6 bases). Germline V lookup: CDR1 ENHRY, CDR2 SYGVKD. With 5 bases removed from V and 7 bases from J, the gap between germline ends came to 15 bases. The CDR3 consists of 14 residues. The CDR3 DNA sequence: TGTGCCATCAGTAATTCCGGGACATATAATGAGCAGTTCTTC. This translates into CAISNSGTYNEQFF.

The chain employs TRBV7-2 and TRBJ2-4; the D gene is possibly TRBD2 (5 bases). This CDR3 region has 17 residues. Germline-derived CDR1 and CDR2 are SGHTA and FQGNSA. Between the trimmed V and J ends, which lost 1 base and 0 bases, there was a span of 13 bases. For the CDR3, the DNA is TGTGCCAGCAGCTTAGGTCTGGGCGGGCTAGCCAAAAACATTCAGTACTTC. This sequence encodes CASSLGLGGLAKNIQYF.

The rearrangement uses TRBV28 and TRBJ2-7; 12 nucleotides match TRBD1. After removal of 5 bases from V and 4 bases from J, the junction contained 9 bases not matched to a gene. This CDR3 is 16 amino acids long. Germline loops: CDR1 MDHEN, CDR2 SYDVKM. CDR3 sequence (DNA): TGTGCCAGCAGTACCTTCGGGGACAGGGGGCGTTACGAGCAGTACTTC. Translated: CASSTFGDRGRYEQYF.

This clone was seen just once. The V gene is TRBV11-1, the J gene TRBJ2-1, with 12 bases aligning to TRBD1. This CDR3 is 14 amino acids long. The germline V gene has CDR1 SGHAT and CDR2 FQDESV (reference sequence). J gave up 6 bases and V 8 bases, and 5 bases lay outside the gene matches. CDR3 loop: CASWGQGAGNEQFF. The CDR3 nucleotides are TGTGCCAGCTGGGGACAGGGGGCGGGCAATGAGCAGTTCTTC.

The sample holds one count of this clone. The chain carries TRBV11-3 and TRBJ2-5; 10 bases are shared with TRBD1. The germline gives CDR1 SGHNT, CDR2 YENEEA. The J segment lost 3 bases and the V segment lost 1 base, leaving 2 bases of the junction unmatched. The CDR3 has 15 residues. For the CDR3, the DNA is TGTGCCAGCAGCTTAGGGGACAGGGGAAAAGAGACCCAGTACTTC. Protein: CASSLGDRGKETQYF. The entire variable domain, with the rest obtained from reference TRBV11-3 and TRBJ2-5, is as follows: EAGVVQSPRYKIIEKKQPVAFWCNPISGHNTLYWYLQNLGQGPELLIRYENEEAVDDSQLPKDRFSAERLKGVDSTLKIQPAELGDSAVYLCASSLGDRGKETQYFGPGTRLLVL.

This rearrangement joins TRBV7-9 to TRBJ2-7; TRBD1 matches at 7 bases. Trimming removed 5 bases from V and 2 bases from J; junction bases left unmatched: 6. The CDR3 is made up of 14 amino acids. Germline CDR1 reads SEHNR; CDR2 reads FQNEAQ (reference sequence). The CDR3 region has the DNA TGTGCCAGCAGCATAGACAGGGTCCCCTACGAGCAGTACGTC. This codes for CASSIDRVPYEQYV.

This chain connects TRBV5-6 to TRBJ1-2, with TRBD1 identical over 8 bases. With 4 bases clipped from V and 5 bases from J, the junction kept 10 bases outside the gene matches. The CDR3 covers 15 residues. From germline, CDR1 is SGHDT and CDR2 YYEEEE. CDR3 residues: CASSQLTGVGYGYTF. The CDR3 region has the DNA TGTGCCAGCAGCCAATTGACAGGGGTAGGATATGGCTACACCTTC.

The rearrangement links TRBV10-3 to TRBJ1-2; 9 nucleotides agree with TRBD1. The CDR3 has 14 amino acids. From germline, CDR1 is ENHRY and CDR2 SYGVKD. J lost 5 bases, V lost 2 bases, and 3 bases had no gene match. CDR3 residues: CAISEDRGEYGYTF. The CDR3 DNA reads TGTGCCATCAGTGAGGACAGGGGGGAGTATGGCTACACCTTC.

This chain links TRBV4-2 with TRBJ2-3; 10 bases are shared with TRBD2. The ends lost 0 bases at V and 0 bases at J; junction bases unmatched: 6. The CDR3 loop spans 18 amino acids. CDR1 is LGHNA and CDR2 is YNFKEQ in the germline V gene. CDR3 protein: CASSQDHASGGSTDTQYF. CDR3 nucleotides: TGTGCCAGCAGCCAAGATCATGCTAGCGGGGGAAGCACAGATACGCAGTATTTT.

The chain joins TRBV10-1 to TRBJ1-2, with 8 nucleotides matching TRBD1. V was clipped by 5 bases and J by 8 bases; unmatched bases: 13. The CDR3 loop spans 15 amino acids. In germline, CDR1 is WNHNN, CDR2 SYGVQD (reference sequence). The CDR3 is CASSMGQADIRGYTF. Here the CDR3 DNA reads TGCGCCAGCAGTATGGGACAGGCGGATATTCGGGGCTACACCTTC.